The sequence of this T cell receptor (beta chain) was determined in a study of beta chain features in type 1 diabetes. Findings and limits, study-wide: PCR might show a preference for shorter templates, equally across patients and controls. Reduced insertions and increased deletions marked VDJ junctions in type 1 diabetes patients.

Germline CDR1 reads MDHEN; CDR2 reads SYDVKM. Losses at the gene ends were 6 bases for V and 1 base for J; bases not matched to a gene: 4. The CDR3 sequence is 14 residues long. Expressed TCRB transcripts were sequenced after all isolated RNA was converted to cDNA. TCRdb keeps only in-frame clones here, not all; method: immunoSEQ multiplex PCR. The sample has roughly 140,000 clones, 40% to 55% seen once; the top ten hold around 0.45%. Details on this clone: Its antigen is still unknown.

The authors sorted CD4+ naive, central memory, regulatory and stem cell-like memory cells via CD45RO/CCR7/CD25/CD127/CD95/CD27. Sorting produced populations that all topped 95% purity. The gene calls are TRBV28 and TRBJ1-1; 8 bases are shared with TRBD1. The sequenced material came from Tregs from blood. The TCR was taken from a man younger than 35 in good health. The CDR3 here is CASRQGATNTEAFF. The CDR3 DNA reads as TGTGCCAGCAGGCAGGGGGCAACGAACACTGAAGCTTTCTTT.